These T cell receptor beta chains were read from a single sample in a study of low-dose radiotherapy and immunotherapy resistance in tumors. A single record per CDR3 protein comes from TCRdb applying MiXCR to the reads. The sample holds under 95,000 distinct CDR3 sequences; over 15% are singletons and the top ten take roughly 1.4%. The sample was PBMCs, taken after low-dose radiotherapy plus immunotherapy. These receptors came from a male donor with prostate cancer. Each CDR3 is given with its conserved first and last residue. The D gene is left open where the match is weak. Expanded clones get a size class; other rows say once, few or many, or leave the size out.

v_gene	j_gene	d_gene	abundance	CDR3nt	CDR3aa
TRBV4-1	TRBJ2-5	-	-	TGCGCCAGCAGCCTGGGACTCCTCGGGGAGACCCAGTACTTC	CASSLGLLGETQYF
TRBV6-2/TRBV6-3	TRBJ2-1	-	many	TGTGCCAGCAGTTCCAGACAGGCAGGGTTTATGGATGAGCAGTTCTTC	CASSSRQAGFMDEQFF
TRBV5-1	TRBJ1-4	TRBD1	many	TGCGCCAGCGGAAAGACAGGGAGTAATGAAAAACTGTTTTTT	CASGKTGSNEKLFF
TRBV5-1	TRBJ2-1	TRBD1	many	TGCGCCAGCAGCGCCGGACAGGGAGGCCGCTACAATGAGCAGTTCTTC	CASSAGQGGRYNEQFF
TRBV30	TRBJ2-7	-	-	TGTGCCTGGAGTGTCGGCTCGACAGGGAGGAACGAGAAGTACTTC	CAWSVGSTGRNEKYF
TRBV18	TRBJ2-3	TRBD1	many	TGTGCCAGCTCACGAGGGGGCTCGGCGGATACGCAGTATTTT	CASSRGGSADTQYF
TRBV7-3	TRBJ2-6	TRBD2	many	TGTGCCAGCAGCTTACTGCGGGGGACTGGGGCCAACGTCCTGACTTTC	CASSLLRGTGANVLTF
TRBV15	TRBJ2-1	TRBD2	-	TGTGCCACCAGCAGAGGGGGACTAGGTGGTGGTGAGCAGTTCTTC	CATSRGGLGGGEQFF
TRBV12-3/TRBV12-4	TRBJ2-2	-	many	TGTGCCAGCAGTTTAGACCGCGGGGGCTGGCGGACCGGGGAGCTGTTTTTT	CASSLDRGGWRTGELFF
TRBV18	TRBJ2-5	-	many	TGTGCCAGCTCACCACCGACGACTAGTTGGGATGAGACCCAGTACTTC	CASSPPTTSWDETQYF
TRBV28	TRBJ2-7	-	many	TGTGCCAGCAGTTTACAGGGGAGGGGTCCCTACGAGCAGTACTTC	CASSLQGRGPYEQYF
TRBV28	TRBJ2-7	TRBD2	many	TGTGCCAGCATGGGACTAGTCCCCCAGGAGCAGTACTTC	CASMGLVPQEQYF
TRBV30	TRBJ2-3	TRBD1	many	TGTGCCTGGAGGTTCGACAGGGAAGAGCAGTATTTT	CAWRFDREEQYF
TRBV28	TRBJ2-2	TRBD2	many	TGTGCCAGCAGCCAGGGGCGGGGGGGGATGAACACCGGGGAGCTGTTTTTT	CASSQGRGGMNTGELFF
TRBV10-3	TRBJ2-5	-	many	TGTGCCATCAGTGAGGGGGACGACGGGGAAGAGACCCAGTACTTC	CAISEGDDGEETQYF
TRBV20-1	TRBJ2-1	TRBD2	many	TGCAGTGCCCCCACTCTAGCGGGAGCCCAGTACAATGAGCAGTTCTTC	CSAPTLAGAQYNEQFF
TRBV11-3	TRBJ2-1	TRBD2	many	TGTGCCAGCAGCTTAGGTAGCGGGGGGTACAATGAGCAGTTCTTC	CASSLGSGGYNEQFF
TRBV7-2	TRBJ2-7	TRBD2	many	TGTGCCAGCAGCACAGCGGGAGGGCTCATCTACGAGCAGTACTTC	CASSTAGGLIYEQYF
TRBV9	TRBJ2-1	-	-	TGTGCCAGCAGCGTAGGTCCGAAGGATGAGCAGTTCTTC	CASSVGPKDEQFF
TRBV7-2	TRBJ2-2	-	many	TGTGCCAGCAGCTCCGGACTTCGCACCGGGGAGCTGTTTTTT	CASSSGLRTGELFF
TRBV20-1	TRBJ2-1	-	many	TGCAGTGCTCTTAAAGTGGGGGAGCAGTTCTTC	CSALKVGEQFF
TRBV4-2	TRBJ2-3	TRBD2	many	TGTGCCAGCAGCCAAGATCCGCACCGTGCGGGAGCGAGTGGAGATACGCAGTATTTT	CASSQDPHRAGASGDTQYF
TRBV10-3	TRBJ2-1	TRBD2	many	TGTGCCATCAGTGGGATTAGCGGGAGGGCCGGCGATGAGCAGTTCTTC	CAISGISGRAGDEQFF
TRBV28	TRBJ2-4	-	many	TGTGCCAGCAGCCCGGGGACGGGGCTAGCCAAAAACATTCAGTACTTC	CASSPGTGLAKNIQYF
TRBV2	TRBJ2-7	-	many	TGTGCCAGCAGTGTGTACGAGCAGTACTTC	CASSVYEQYF
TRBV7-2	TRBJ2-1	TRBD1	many	TGTGCCAGCAGAGGAAGGGGGCGCAAGCAGCGGAATGAGCAGTTCTTC	CASRGRGRKQRNEQFF
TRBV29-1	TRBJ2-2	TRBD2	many	TGCAGCGTTTGGCTAGCGGGGACGAACACCGGGGAGCTGTTTTTT	CSVWLAGTNTGELFF
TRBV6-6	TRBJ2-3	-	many	TGTGCCCCTTCTACGGGGGTTACAGATACGCAGTATTTT	CAPSTGVTDTQYF
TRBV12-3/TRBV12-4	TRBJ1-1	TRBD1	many	TGTGCCAGCAGTACAGGGGGTTCCGAAGCTTTCTTT	CASSTGGSEAFF
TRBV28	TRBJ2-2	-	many	TGTGCCAGCAGTTTTCCCCCCCCAGGTCGCACCGGGGAGCTGTTTTTT	CASSFPPPGRTGELFF
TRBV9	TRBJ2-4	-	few	TGTGCCAGCAGCCAATCTGATGGACTTATAAACATTCAGTACTTC	CASSQSDGLINIQYF
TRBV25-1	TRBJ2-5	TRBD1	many	TGTGCCAGCAGTGGGACAGGGGTGGGGGAGACCCAGTACTTC	CASSGTGVGETQYF
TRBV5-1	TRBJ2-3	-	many	TGCGCCAGCAAGGTTAGGGGAAGTACAGATACGCAGTATTTT	CASKVRGSTDTQYF
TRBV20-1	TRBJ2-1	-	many	TGCAGTGCTTCCCCCTCGGGTCCATTTTTGAATGAGCAGTTCTTC	CSASPSGPFLNEQFF
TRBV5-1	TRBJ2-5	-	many	TGCGCCAGCAGCTTGATTTCACAGCAAGAGACCCAGTACTTC	CASSLISQQETQYF
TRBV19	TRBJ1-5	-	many	TGTGCCAGTAGTATAGGCGGGGCCAGTAGCAATCAGCCCCAGCATTTT	CASSIGGASSNQPQHF
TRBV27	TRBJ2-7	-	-	TGTGCCAGCAAAAACAGGGCGGGGTACGAGCAGTACTTC	CASKNRAGYEQYF
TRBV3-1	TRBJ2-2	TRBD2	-	TGTGCCAGCAGCCACGGGACTAGCGGGGAGCTGTTTTTT	CASSHGTSGELFF
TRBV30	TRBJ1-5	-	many	TGTGCCTGGAGTGAAACTTCGAGTGTAAATCAGCCCCAGCATTTT	CAWSETSSVNQPQHF
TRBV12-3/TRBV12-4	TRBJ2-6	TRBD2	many	TGTGCCAGCAGTGAGCTTCGGGGAGGGGGGGCCAACGTCCTGACTTTC	CASSELRGGGANVLTF
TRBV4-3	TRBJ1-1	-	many	TGCGCCAGCAGCCAAGTTTTGCAGGGTGGGACTGAAGCTTTCTTT	CASSQVLQGGTEAFF